These 3 T cell receptor beta chains share one sample of origin, sequenced in a study of shared clonotypes between healthy human individuals. TCRdb's table, derived via immunoSEQ multiplex PCR, lists solely in-frame clones and lacks some. In the table there are about 2.2 million clones, about 92% of which are singletons. As defined, naive CD8 cells were CD45RO-negative and positively selected for CCR7, with terminally differentiated effector memory CD45RA+ cells excluded. Material: naive CD8+ T cells from PBMCs. Receptors were obtained from a man between 18 and 29 years old in good health. Some clones in this sample may be carry-over from other donors' samples.

V usage is TRBV6-6 and J usage is TRBJ1-1; D remains unclear. The CDR3 is made up of 13 amino acids. The germline CDR1 and CDR2 sequences are MNHNY and SVGAGI (reference sequence). V gave up 11 bases and J gave up 1 base, with 14 bases separating them. In DNA, the CDR3 is TGTGCCGGGTCACAGCTTAAGAACACTGAAGCTTTCTTT. It encodes CAGSQLKNTEAFF.

In DNA, the CDR3 is TGTGCCAGCAGTGGCTCAGTGGGTCACAATCAGCCCCAGCATTTT. The encoded protein is CASSGSVGHNQPQHF. The gene calls are TRBV25-1 and TRBJ1-5; D is undetermined. The germline V gene encodes CDR1 MGHDK and CDR2 SYGVNS. The CDR3 covers 15 residues. Trimming removed 4 bases from V and 3 bases from J, with 13 bases in between.

J is TRBJ2-6 and V is TRBV29-1, with 9 positions matching TRBD1. CDR3 size: 19 residues. J was trimmed by 0 bases and V by 6 bases; bases with no gene match: 15. The germline CDR1 and CDR2 sequences are SQVTM and ANQGSEA. As DNA, the CDR3 is TGCAGCGTGGGGGCGAATACAGGGGGCCCCTCCTCTGGGGCCAACGTCCTGACTTTC. It yields the protein CSVGANTGGPSSGANVLTF. The full variable domain, completed using reference TRBV29-1 and TRBJ2-6, is SAVISQKPSRDICQRGTSLTIQCQVDSQVTMMFWYRQQPGQSLTLIATANQGSEATYESGFVIDKFPISRPNLTFSTLTVSNMSPEDSSIYLCSVGANTGGPSSGANVLTFGAGSRLTVL.